This TCR beta chain was captured in a study of CD8+ T cells in alopecia areata. The authors extracted RNA and reverse transcribed it into cDNA as the sequencing template. Measured with immunoSEQ multiplex PCR; TCRdb has only the in-frame clones, and not every one. The profile shows 150,000 to 200,000 clones, 40% to 65% of them singletons. This CDR3 has 15 amino acids. Germline V gene data show CDR1 as SGHTA and CDR2 as FQGTGA. The V gene lost 5 bases and the J gene lost 8 bases, with 16 bases spanning the gap. Treatment in this sample: oral pan-JAK inhibitor, 5-10 mg twice daily. The sequence was collected from a human donor with alopecia areata. The sample in question was CD8+ T cells sorted from blood, obtained at week 24, from a patient treated with tofacitinib. V gene TRBV7-3 combines with J gene TRBJ1-6, with a weak D call TRBD1 (5 bases). CDR3 coding DNA: TGTGCCAGCAGCGCCCAGGGCGGCTGGGATTCACCCCTCCACTTT. As protein: CASSAQGGWDSPLHF.